The subject of this entry is one T cell receptor (beta chain). This CDR3 spans 15 amino acids. The germline V gene encodes CDR1 SGHRS and CDR2 YFSETQ. V was clipped by 4 bases and J by 2 bases; unmatched bases: 8. These data belong to a study of blood T cell repertoires in COVID-19. The method was immunoSEQ multiplex PCR; TCRdb's version includes in-frame clones alone and lacks a portion of them. The repertoire holds roughly 66,000 clones, roughly nine tenths seen once, with about 7.9% in the top ten. This receptor was identified in a human donor in a cohort sampled during active COVID-19. This chain joins TRBV5-1 and TRBJ2-7, with 8 bases that match TRBD1. Sequenced sample: peripheral blood. CDR3 sequence: CASSLGQAEPYEQYF. In DNA, the CDR3 is TGCGCCAGCAGCCTGGGACAGGCGGAGCCCTACGAGCAGTACTTC.